The 14 T cell receptor beta chains reported below all come from one sample, sequenced in a study of cytotoxic CD8 clonotypes in ibrutinib-treated CLL. Sequencing was performed with immunoSEQ multiplex PCR; in TCRdb, only in-frame clones are kept and a portion is missing. The table records approximately 200,000 clones, about 72% of them present only once. The sequencing here drew on PBMCs, taken after 24 months of ibrutinib treatment. The receptors shown here come from a human donor with chronic lymphocytic leukemia.

The chain recombines TRBV10-2 with TRBJ2-7, with 8 bases identical to TRBD1. Trimming cost V 8 bases and J 2 bases; bases outside gene matches: 8. CDR3 length equals 14 residues. Germline CDR1 reads WSHSY; CDR2 reads SAAADI. CDR3 nucleotide sequence: TGCGCCAGCTCCCCCGGGACAGGAGCCTACGAGCAGTACTTC. It translates to CASSPGTGAYEQYF.

V gene TRBV18 combines with J gene TRBJ1-3; D might be TRBD1 (6 bases). The CDR3 is 15 amino acids. The germline V gene encodes CDR1 KGHSH and CDR2 LQKENI. Trimming stripped 10 bases from V and 0 bases from J, with 16 bases between. The CDR3, as DNA: TGTGCCACCCAGTGGGGGGCAAACTCTGGAAACACCATATATTTT. Its protein product is CATQWGANSGNTIYF.

The J gene is TRBJ1-1, the V gene TRBV5-1, with a weak D call TRBD1 (6 bases). V was cut by 4 bases and J by 4 bases, with 14 bases left in between. This CDR3 comprises 14 residues. Looked up from germline, CDR1 is SGHRS and CDR2 is YFSETQ. The CDR3 sequence: CASSLENRVTEAFF. The CDR3 region has the DNA TGCGCCAGCAGCCTGGAAAACAGGGTCACTGAAGCTTTCTTT.

The chain joins TRBV30 to TRBJ2-3, with 8 bases lining up with TRBD1. Germline-derived CDR1 and CDR2 are GTSNPN and SVGIG (reference sequence). The length of the CDR3 is 14 residues. V shed 2 bases and J 2 bases; nucleotides not matched to a gene: 3. The CDR3 here is CAWSLGQVTDTQYF. The CDR3 region has the DNA TGTGCCTGGAGTTTGGGACAGGTCACAGATACGCAGTATTTT.

CDR3 sequence reads: CASSPRIAVYYEQYF. The CDR3 coding sequence is TGCGCCAGCAGCCCGCGAATAGCTGTTTACTACGAGCAGTACTTC. The chain combines TRBV5-1 with TRBJ2-7; D not resolved. Germline V gene lookup returns CDR1 SGHRS and CDR2 YFSETQ. The length of the CDR3 is 15 residues. Trimming left V 4 bases short and J 3 bases short, with 17 bases between. The full variable domain, with the rest looked up from reference TRBV5-1 and TRBJ2-7, is KAGVTQTPRYLIKTRGQQVTLSCSPISGHRSVSWYQQTPGQGLQFLFEYFSETQRNKGNFPGRFSGRQFSNSRSEMNVSTLELGDSALYLCASSPRIAVYYEQYFGPGTRLTVT.

The chain is built from TRBV1 and TRBJ2-5. TRBV1 is listed as a pseudogene. The CDR3 has 12 amino acids. The CDR3 sequence is CTSSQGEETQYF. CDR3 coding DNA: TGCACCAGCAGCCAAGGGGAAGAGACCCAGTACTTC.

This clone was seen a few times. This rearrangement joins TRBV7-2 to TRBJ2-7; a possible D gene is TRBD2 (6 bases). V gave up 5 bases and J gave up 0 bases, with 11 bases separating them. Germline V gene lookup returns CDR1 SGHTA and CDR2 FQGNSA. The CDR3 has 14 amino acids. Here the CDR3 reads CASSGGMSSYEQYF. CDR3 nucleotides: TGTGCCAGCAGCGGAGGGATGAGCTCCTACGAGCAGTACTTC.

The chain carries TRBV28 and TRBJ1-2; D possibly corresponds to TRBD1 (5 bases). CDR1 is MDHEN and CDR2 is SYDVKM in the germline V gene. Trimming stripped 0 bases from V and 7 bases from J, with 9 bases between. This CDR3 is built from 13 residues. This CDR3 is CASSLWTATGYTF. DNA of the CDR3: TGTGCCAGCAGTTTATGGACAGCGACTGGCTACACCTTC.

The CDR3 DNA reads TGTGCCAGTAGTATCGTCCTGGGGAGTGATGCCTACGAGCAGTACTTC. It yields the protein CASSIVLGSDAYEQYF. The chain carries TRBV19 and TRBJ2-7; tentatively, D is TRBD2 (5 bases). V lost 3 bases to trimming and J lost 2 bases, with 17 bases between them. Germline V gene data show CDR1 as LNHDA and CDR2 as SQIVND (reference sequence). This CDR3 is built from 16 residues.

CDR3 sequence reads: CASSLPGANEKLFF. The DNA for the CDR3 is TGTGCCAGCAGCTTGCCCGGGGCTAATGAAAAACTGTTTTTT. The gene calls are TRBV5-6 and TRBJ1-4; D is unclear. The CDR3 extends over 14 amino acids. Looked up from germline, CDR1 is SGHDT and CDR2 is YYEEEE. V was cut by 1 base and J by 3 bases, with 7 bases left in between.

V usage is TRBV29-1 and J usage is TRBJ1-2; no reliable D call. Germline loops: CDR1 SQVTM, CDR2 ANQGSEA. There are 12 residues in the CDR3. V gave up 1 base and J gave up 8 bases, with 11 bases separating them. In DNA form, the CDR3 reads TGCAGCGTTGAAGTGACGGGGAGCGGCTACACCTTC. Translating gives CSVEVTGSGYTF.

The rearrangement joins TRBV13 to TRBJ2-1, with D unclear. The CDR3 consists of 11 residues. In germline, CDR1 is PRHDT, CDR2 FYEKMQ (reference sequence). Trimming stripped 2 bases from V and 4 bases from J, with 0 bases between. The CDR3 spells CASSLYNEQFF. The CDR3 coding sequence is TGTGCCAGCAGCTTATACAATGAGCAGTTCTTC.

This clone showed up just once. This rearrangement joins TRBV18 to TRBJ2-7; no reliable D call. Germline CDR1 is KGHSH and CDR2 is LQKENI. V lost 6 bases to trimming and J lost 2 bases, with 11 bases between them. This CDR3 contains 13 residues. CDR3 residues: CASSDYRTYEQYF. The CDR3, as DNA: TGTGCCAGCTCCGATTACAGAACCTACGAGCAGTACTTC.

The chain recombines TRBV9 with TRBJ2-3, with D possibly TRBD2 on 6 matching bases. The germline gives CDR1 SGDLS, CDR2 YYNGEE. CDR3 length equals 16 residues. Trimming shortened V by 4 bases and J by 4 bases, and 19 bases separated the two germline ends. The CDR3 DNA sequence: TGTGCCAGCAGCCAAATCGCGGAGGGATTTTCAGATACGCAGTATTTT. It translates to CASSQIAEGFSDTQYF.